This T cell receptor (beta chain) was recovered during a study of shared clonotypes between healthy human individuals. CDR3 length: 14 residues. The germline CDR1 and CDR2 sequences are SGDLS and YYNGEE. Trimming took 4 bases from V and 6 from J, leaving 14 bases between them. Unsorted PBMC DNA underwent sequencing on ten immunoSEQ deep assay plates. Repertoires were generated with immunoSEQ multiplex PCR, while TCRdb's copy carries only in-frame clones and drops some. This sample has 490,000 or so clones, with less than 80% found just once. The chain uses TRBV9 and TRBJ1-5; a possible D gene is TRBD1 (5 bases). The origin of this receptor is a woman in her thirties or forties in good health. Some clones in this sample may be carry-over from other donors' samples. Sample: PBMCs. The CDR3 loop reads CASSPGGEAQPQHF. CDR3 bases: TGTGCCAGCAGCCCGGGGGGGGAGGCTCAGCCCCAGCATTTT. Complete variable domain (other parts from reference TRBV9 and TRBJ1-5): DSGVTQTPKHLITATGQRVTLRCSPRSGDLSVYWYQQSLDQGLQFLIQYYNGEERAKGNILERFSAQQFPDLHSELNLSSLELGDSALYFCASSPGGEAQPQHFGDGTRLSIL.